The sequence of this T cell receptor (beta chain) was determined in a study of naive and memory T cell subsets. This CDR3 comprises 12 residues. Trimming pared 3 bases from V and 4 bases from J, leaving 9 bases between. CDR1 and CDR2 from the germline V gene are SQVTM and ANQGSEA. Notes on this clonotype: Its specificity is unknown.

Findings and caveats of the study: Over 90% of naive TCR sequences appeared only once after error correction, unlike memory subsets.

Both TRBC1 and TRBC2 were covered by a beta constant-region primer of two equimolar oligonucleotides. Via MiXCR, TCRdb re-called the UMI-ligation and nested PCR reads, giving one row per CDR3 protein. The sample has 130,000 to 150,000 distinct CDR3 sequences; over 15% are singletons. The TCR comes from a human donor in good health. Sequenced input: naive CD4+ T cells from blood. This chain connects TRBV29-1 to TRBJ1-2, with D perhaps matching TRBD1 (6 bases). The DNA for the CDR3 is TGCAGCGTTGAGGACAGCCTCTATGGCTACACCTTC. It encodes CSVEDSLYGYTF.